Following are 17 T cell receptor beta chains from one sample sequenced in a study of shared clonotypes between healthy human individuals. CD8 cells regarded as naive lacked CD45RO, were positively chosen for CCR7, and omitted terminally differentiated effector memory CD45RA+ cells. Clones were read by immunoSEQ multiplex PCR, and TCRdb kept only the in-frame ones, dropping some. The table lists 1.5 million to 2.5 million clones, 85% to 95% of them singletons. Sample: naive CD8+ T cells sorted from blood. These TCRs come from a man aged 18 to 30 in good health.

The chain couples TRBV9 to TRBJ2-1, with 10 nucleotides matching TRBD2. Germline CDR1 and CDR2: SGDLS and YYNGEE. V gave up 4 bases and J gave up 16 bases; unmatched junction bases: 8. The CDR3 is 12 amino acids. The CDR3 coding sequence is TGTGCCAGCAGCCCCCTAGCGGGGGAACTTTTCTTC. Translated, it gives CASSPLAGELFF.

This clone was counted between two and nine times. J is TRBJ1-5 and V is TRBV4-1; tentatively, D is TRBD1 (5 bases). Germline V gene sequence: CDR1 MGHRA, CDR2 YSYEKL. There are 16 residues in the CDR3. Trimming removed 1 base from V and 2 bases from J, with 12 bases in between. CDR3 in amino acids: CASSQVEGAGNQPQHF. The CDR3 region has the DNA TGCGCCAGCAGCCAAGTTGAAGGGGCAGGCAATCAGCCCCAGCATTTT.

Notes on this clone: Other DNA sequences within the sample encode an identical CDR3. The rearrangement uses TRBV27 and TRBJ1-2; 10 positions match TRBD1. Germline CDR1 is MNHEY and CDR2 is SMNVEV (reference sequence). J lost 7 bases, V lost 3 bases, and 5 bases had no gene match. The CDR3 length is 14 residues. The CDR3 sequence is CASSFGQGVGGYTF. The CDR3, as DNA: TGTGCCAGCAGTTTTGGACAGGGGGTAGGTGGCTACACCTTC.

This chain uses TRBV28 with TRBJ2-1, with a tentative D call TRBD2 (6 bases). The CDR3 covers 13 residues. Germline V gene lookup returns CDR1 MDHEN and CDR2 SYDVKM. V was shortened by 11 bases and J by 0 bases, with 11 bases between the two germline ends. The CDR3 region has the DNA TGTGCCTTGGGAGGTAACTCCTACAATGAGCAGTTCTTC. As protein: CALGGNSYNEQFF.

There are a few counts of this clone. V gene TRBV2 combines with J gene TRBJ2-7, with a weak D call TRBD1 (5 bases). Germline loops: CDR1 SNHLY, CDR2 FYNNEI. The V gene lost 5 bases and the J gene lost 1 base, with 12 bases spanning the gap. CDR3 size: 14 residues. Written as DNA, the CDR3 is TGTGCCAGCAGTCCAGGGTTAGTGTCCTACGAGCAGTACTTC. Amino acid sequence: CASSPGLVSYEQYF. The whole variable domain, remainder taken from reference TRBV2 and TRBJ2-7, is EPEVTQTPSHQVTQMGQEVILRCVPISNHLYFYWYRQILGQKVEFLVSFYNNEISEKSEIFDDQFSVERPDGSNFTLKIRSTKLEDSAMYFCASSPGLVSYEQYFGPGTRLTVT.

The CDR3 sequence is CASSQDLGSGGDTQYF. In nucleotides, the CDR3 is TGCGCCAGCAGCCAAGATCTGGGTAGCGGGGGGGATACGCAGTATTTT. The chain joins TRBV4-3 to TRBJ2-3; 10 bases are a match to TRBD2. J lost 6 bases, V lost 0 bases, and 6 bases had no gene match. CDR3 length equals 16 residues. CDR1 and CDR2 from the germline V gene are LGHNA and YSLEER.

The chain's CDR3 is CASSLGQGAGDTQYF. The CDR3 DNA sequence: TGTGCCAGCAGCTTGGGACAGGGGGCAGGAGATACGCAGTATTTT. This chain links TRBV11-2 with TRBJ2-3; 12 bases fit TRBD1. The ends lost 3 bases at V and 5 bases at J; junction bases unmatched: 3. Germline CDR1 is SGHAT and CDR2 is FQNNGV. The CDR3 sequence is 15 residues long.

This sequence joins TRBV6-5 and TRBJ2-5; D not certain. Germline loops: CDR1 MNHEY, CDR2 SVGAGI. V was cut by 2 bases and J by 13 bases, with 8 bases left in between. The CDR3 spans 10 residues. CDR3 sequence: CASSYPPLYF. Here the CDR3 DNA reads TGTGCCAGCAGTTACCCCCCATTGTACTTC.

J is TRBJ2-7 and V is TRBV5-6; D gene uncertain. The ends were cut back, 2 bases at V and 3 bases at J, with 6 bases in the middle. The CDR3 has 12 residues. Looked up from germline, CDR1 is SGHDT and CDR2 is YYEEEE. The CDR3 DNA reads TGTGCCAGCAGCTTAGAGGACTACGAGCAGTACTTC. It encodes CASSLEDYEQYF.

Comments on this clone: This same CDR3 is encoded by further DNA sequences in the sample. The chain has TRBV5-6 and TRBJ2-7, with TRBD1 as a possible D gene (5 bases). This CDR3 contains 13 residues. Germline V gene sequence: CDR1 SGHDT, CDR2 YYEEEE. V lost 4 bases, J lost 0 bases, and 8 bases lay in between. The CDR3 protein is CASSPDSSYEQYF. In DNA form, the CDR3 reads TGTGCCAGCAGCCCCGACAGCTCCTACGAGCAGTACTTC.

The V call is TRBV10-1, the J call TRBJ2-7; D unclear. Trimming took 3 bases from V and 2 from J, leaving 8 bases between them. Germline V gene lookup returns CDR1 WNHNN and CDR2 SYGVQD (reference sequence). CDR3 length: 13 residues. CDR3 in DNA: TGCGCCAGCAGTGACCCGGTAACCTACGAGCAGTACTTC. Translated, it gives CASSDPVTYEQYF.

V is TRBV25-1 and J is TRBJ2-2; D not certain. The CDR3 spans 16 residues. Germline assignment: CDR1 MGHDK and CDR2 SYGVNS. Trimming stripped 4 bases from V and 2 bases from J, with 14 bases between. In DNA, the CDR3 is TGTGCCAGCAGTGGAGTTACGAAGTATAACACCGGGGAGCTGTTTTTT. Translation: CASSGVTKYNTGELFF.

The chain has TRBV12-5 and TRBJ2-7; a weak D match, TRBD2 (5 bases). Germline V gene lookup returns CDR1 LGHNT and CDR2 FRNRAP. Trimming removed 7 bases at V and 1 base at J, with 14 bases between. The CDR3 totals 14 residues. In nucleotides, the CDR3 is TGTGCTAGTGCTCCGGGCGGGTGGTCCTACGAGCAGTACTTC. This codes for CASAPGGWSYEQYF.

The CDR3, as DNA: TGTGCCAGCACCAGGGGGGGGGAATTCGAAGAGCAGTTCTTC. Protein: CASTRGGEFEEQFF. The gene calls are TRBV7-6 and TRBJ2-1, with D tentatively TRBD1 or TRBD2 (7 bases each). CDR3 length equals 14 residues. CDR1 and CDR2 (germline): SGHVS, FNYEAQ. The V gene lost 7 bases and the J gene lost 10 bases, with 20 bases spanning the gap.

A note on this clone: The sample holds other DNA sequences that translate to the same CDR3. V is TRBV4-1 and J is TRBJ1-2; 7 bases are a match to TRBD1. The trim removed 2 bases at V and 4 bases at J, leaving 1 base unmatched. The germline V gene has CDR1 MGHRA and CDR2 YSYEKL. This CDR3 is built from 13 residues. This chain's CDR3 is CASSQRQGYGYTF. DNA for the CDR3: TGCGCCAGCAGCCAACGACAGGGCTATGGCTACACCTTC.

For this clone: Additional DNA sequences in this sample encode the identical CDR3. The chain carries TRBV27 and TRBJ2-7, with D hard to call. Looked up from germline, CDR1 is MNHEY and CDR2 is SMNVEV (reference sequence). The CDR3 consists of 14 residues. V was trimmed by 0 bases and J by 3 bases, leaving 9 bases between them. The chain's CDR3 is CASSLSGRDYEQYF. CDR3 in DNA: TGTGCCAGCAGTTTATCAGGCAGAGACTACGAGCAGTACTTC.

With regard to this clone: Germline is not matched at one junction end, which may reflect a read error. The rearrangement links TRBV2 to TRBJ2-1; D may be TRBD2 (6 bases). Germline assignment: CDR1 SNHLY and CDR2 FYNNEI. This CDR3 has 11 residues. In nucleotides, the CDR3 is TGTGCCAGCAGTGAATTGGAGGGGTCCATCTTC. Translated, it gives CASSELEGSIF.